This T cell receptor (beta chain) derives from a study of control samples from healthy donors and cancer patients. TCRdb keeps only in-frame clones here, not all; method: immunoSEQ multiplex PCR. The sample lists some 120,000 clones; just over 90% were seen once. The germline CDR1 and CDR2 sequences are SGDLS and YYNGEE. The CDR3 covers 14 residues. J gave up 6 bases and V 4 bases, and 7 bases lay outside the gene matches. This clone was found once. The chain has TRBV9 and TRBJ2-1, with 7 bases matching TRBD2. Sequenced input: PBMCs. The receptor's source is a man in his fifties or sixties with head and neck cancer. The CDR3 is CASSSEGLFNEQFF. The CDR3 DNA reads TGTGCCAGCAGCAGCGAGGGACTATTCAATGAGCAGTTCTTC.